A single sample is the source of the 18 T cell receptor beta chains below, sequenced in a study of vaccination effects on CD4 cells after COVID-19. Within the ViraFEST assay, antigen-specific CD4+ T cells underwent expansion with viral peptide pools prior to sequencing. When ten to eleven days of culture had elapsed, CD4+ T cells were isolated. Everyone in the study got two shots of either the BNT162b2 or mRNA-1273 vaccine. TCRdb's table, derived via immunoSEQ multiplex PCR, lists solely in-frame clones and lacks some. The sample carries tens of thousands of clones, roughly four fifths recorded once. No cognate antigen is known for these TCRs. Sequencing used CD4+ T cells from PBMCs cultured with HCoV-229E spike peptides, obtained after COVID-19 vaccination. All receptors derive from a human donor who received a COVID-19 vaccine.

The chain links TRBV12-3 or TRBV12-4 to TRBJ2-2; no clear D gene. The CDR3 spans 13 residues. V lost 5 bases and J 6 bases, leaving 10 bases between the germline ends. The CDR3 DNA reads as TGTGCCAGCAGTCGTAGAGTAGCCGGGGAGCTGTTTTTT. Translated, it gives CASSRRVAGELFF.

V and J are TRBV23-1 and TRBJ2-2; D possibly uses TRBD1 or TRBD2 (5 bases each). TRBV23-1 is noted as an ORF with a role that remains uncertain. V lost 2 bases to trimming and J lost 7 bases, with 8 bases between them. The CDR3 spans 13 residues. The CDR3 coding sequence is TGCGCCAGCAGTCAAAGAGGGGACGGGGAGCTGTTTTTT. Translated: CASSQRGDGELFF.

This chain links TRBV7-9 with TRBJ1-1, with a tentative D call TRBD1 (5 bases). Germline V lookup: CDR1 SEHNR, CDR2 FQNEAQ (reference sequence). Deletions cut 1 base from V and 0 bases from J, with 12 bases between. CDR3 length: 16 residues. The CDR3 nucleotides are TGTGCCAGCAGCTTAGGGGGACGGATCATGAACACTGAAGCTTTCTTT. Its protein is CASSLGGRIMNTEAFF.

The V gene is TRBV15, the J gene TRBJ1-6; D remains ambiguous. CDR1 and CDR2 from the germline V gene are LNHNV and YYDKDF (reference sequence). The CDR3 contains 17 residues. Trimming pared 0 bases from V and 7 bases from J, leaving 16 bases between. For the CDR3, the DNA is TGTGCCACCAGCAGAGATTCTTTTGGGGTCAGGAATTCACCCCTCCACTTT. Translated: CATSRDSFGVRNSPLHF.

The chain joins TRBV6-6 to TRBJ2-7, with D unresolved. Trimming took 3 bases from V and 1 from J, leaving 10 bases between them. Germline V gene data show CDR1 as MNHNY and CDR2 as SVGAGI (reference sequence). This CDR3 spans 14 amino acids. The CDR3 sequence: CASSYSDSSYEQYF. The DNA of the CDR3 is TGTGCCAGCAGTTATTCCGACTCATCCTACGAGCAGTACTTC.

The chain links TRBV11-3 to TRBJ1-1; D is ambiguous. There are 13 residues in the CDR3. Germline CDR1 is SGHNT and CDR2 is YENEEA. Trimming pared 3 bases from V and 2 bases from J, leaving 7 bases between. This CDR3 reads CASSLWGNTEAFF. CDR3 nucleotide sequence: TGTGCCAGCAGCTTGTGGGGAAACACTGAAGCTTTCTTT.

Only a few counts were recorded for this clone. The genes are TRBV18 and TRBJ2-7; unclear D gene. There are 14 residues in the CDR3. Germline V gene sequence: CDR1 KGHSH, CDR2 LQKENI. Trimming removed 2 bases at V and 0 bases at J, with 8 bases between. The CDR3: CASSPNTSSYEQYF. Written as DNA, the CDR3 is TGTGCCAGCTCACCAAATACGAGCTCCTACGAGCAGTACTTC.

This clone was observed a few times. The chain recombines TRBV6-5 with TRBJ2-1; TRBD2 aligns across 10 bases. The V gene's germline CDR1 is MNHEY and CDR2 SVGAGI. The CDR3 consists of 15 residues. V was clipped by 6 bases and J by 4 bases; unmatched bases: 6. The CDR3 DNA reads as TGTGCCAGCAGAGCTCCGGGACTAGCGTACAATGAGCAGTTCTTC. This gives the protein CASRAPGLAYNEQFF.

This rearrangement joins TRBV6-1 to TRBJ1-5, with D possibly being TRBD1 (5 bases). This CDR3 has 19 residues. Trimming took 2 bases from V and 0 from J, leaving 20 bases between them. In germline, CDR1 is MNHNS, CDR2 SASEGT. In DNA form, the CDR3 reads TGTGCCAGCAGTGAAATGCCAAGTGACAGAGGCCATAGCAATCAGCCCCAGCATTTT. Residues: CASSEMPSDRGHSNQPQHF.

This chain connects TRBV14 to TRBJ2-5, with a weak D call TRBD1 (7 bases). Germline loops: CDR1 SGHDN, CDR2 FVKESK. V gave up 3 bases and J gave up 5 bases, with 16 bases separating them. The CDR3 is 15 residues long. The CDR3 region is CASSQRDRDRETQYF. The DNA for the CDR3 is TGTGCCAGCAGCCAGCGGGACAGAGATAGGGAGACCCAGTACTTC.

This clone was recorded a few times. The chain uses TRBV4-2 and TRBJ2-3; tentatively, D is TRBD1 or TRBD2 (5 bases each). V dropped 0 bases and J dropped 4 bases, with 11 bases sitting between them. The germline gives CDR1 LGHNA, CDR2 YNFKEQ. The CDR3 spans 15 residues. The CDR3, as DNA: TGTGCCAGCAGCCAAGATAGGCAGGGAGCAGATACGCAGTATTTT. Translation gives CASSQDRQGADTQYF.

This sequence joins TRBV18 and TRBJ2-7, with unresolved D. CDR3 length: 14 amino acids. Trimming cost V 2 bases and J 0 bases, with 8 bases left between them. Per the germline V gene, CDR1 is KGHSH and CDR2 is LQKENI. In DNA, the CDR3 is TGTGCCAGCTCACCAGGTGAGAGCTCCTACGAGCAGTACTTC. Protein: CASSPGESSYEQYF.

Only a few counts were recorded for this clone. The gene calls are TRBV24-1 and TRBJ1-1, with D possibly matching TRBD1 (5 bases). Germline CDR1 and CDR2: KGHDR and SFDVKD. V shed 7 bases and J shed 5 bases, with 13 bases lying between them. This CDR3 comprises 13 residues. For the CDR3, the DNA is TGTGCCACCAGGGGACGTACTAGGACTGAAGCTTTCTTT. It translates to CATRGRTRTEAFF.

In this sample, this clone turned up a few times. The chain has TRBV4-2 and TRBJ2-2, with TRBD2 identical over 14 bases. Trimming took 4 bases from V and 0 from J; bases not matched to a gene: 1. CDR1 and CDR2 (germline): LGHNA, YNFKEQ. The CDR3 has 17 amino acids. The DNA for the CDR3 is TGTGCCAGCAGCCCGACTAGCGGGAGGGCGAACACCGGGGAGCTGTTTTTT. This codes for CASSPTSGRANTGELFF.

This clone came up a few times. The DNA for the CDR3 is TGTGCCAGTAGCACCCGGGGACTAGCACCCGGGGAGCTGTTTTTT. The encoded protein is CASSTRGLAPGELFF. The chain has TRBV19 and TRBJ2-2; the match to TRBD2 covers 9 bases. Unmatched junction bases numbered 8, after V lost 6 bases and J lost 6 bases. The germline V gene encodes CDR1 LNHDA and CDR2 SQIVND (reference sequence). The CDR3 is 15 amino acids. The whole variable domain, filled in from reference TRBV19 and TRBJ2-2, reads DGGITQSPKYLFRKEGQNVTLSCEQNLNHDAMYWYRQDPGQGLRLIYYSQIVNDFQKGDIAEGYSVSREKKESFPLTVTSAQKNPTAFYLCASSTRGLAPGELFFGEGSRLTVL.

V is TRBV7-9 and J is TRBJ2-1; D is perhaps TRBD2 (7 bases). CDR1 is SEHNR, CDR2 FQNEAQ, per germline (reference sequence). The V gene lost 1 base and the J gene lost 0 bases, with 13 bases spanning the gap. This CDR3 region has 17 residues. The chain's CDR3 is CASSLGGGHRSYNEQFF. The CDR3 DNA reads TGTGCCAGCAGCTTAGGGGGGGGACATCGCTCCTACAATGAGCAGTTCTTC.

The chain recombines TRBV4-1 with TRBJ2-7, with D unclear. Germline V gene lookup returns CDR1 MGHRA and CDR2 YSYEKL. There are 16 residues in the CDR3. Trimming cost V 3 bases and J 0 bases, with 15 bases left between them. In DNA form, the CDR3 reads TGCGCCAGCAGCCAGACGGACCTTTTTAGCTCCTACGAGCAGTACTTC. This encodes CASSQTDLFSSYEQYF.

The V gene is TRBV12-2, the J gene TRBJ2-5; the table names TRBD2, a call not compared with the DNA. TRBV12-2 corresponds to a pseudogene. The CDR3 covers 16 residues. The DNA of the CDR3 is TGTGCAAGTCGCTTAGTAAGGGCGGCGGGTGAGGAGACCCAGTACTTC. Encoded protein: CASRLVRAAGEETQYF.